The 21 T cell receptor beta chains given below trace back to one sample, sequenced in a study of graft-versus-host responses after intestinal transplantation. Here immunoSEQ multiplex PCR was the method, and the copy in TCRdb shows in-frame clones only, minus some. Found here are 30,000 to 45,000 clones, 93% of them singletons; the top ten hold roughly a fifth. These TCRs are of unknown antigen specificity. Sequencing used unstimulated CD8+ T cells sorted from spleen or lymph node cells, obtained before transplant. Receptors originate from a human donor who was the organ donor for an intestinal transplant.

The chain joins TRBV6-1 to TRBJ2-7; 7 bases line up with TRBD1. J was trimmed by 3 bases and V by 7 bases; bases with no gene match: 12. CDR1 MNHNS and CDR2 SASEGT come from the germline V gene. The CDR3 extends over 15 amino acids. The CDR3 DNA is TGTGCCAGCATGGGCCGACAGGGCGAGGACTACGAGCAGTACTTC. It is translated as CASMGRQGEDYEQYF.

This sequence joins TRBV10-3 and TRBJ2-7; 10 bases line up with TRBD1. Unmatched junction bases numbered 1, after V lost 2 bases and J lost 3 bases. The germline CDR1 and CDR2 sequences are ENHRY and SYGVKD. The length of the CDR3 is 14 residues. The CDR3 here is CAISEDRGRYEQYF. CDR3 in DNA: TGTGCCATCAGTGAGGACAGGGGGCGCTACGAGCAGTACTTC.

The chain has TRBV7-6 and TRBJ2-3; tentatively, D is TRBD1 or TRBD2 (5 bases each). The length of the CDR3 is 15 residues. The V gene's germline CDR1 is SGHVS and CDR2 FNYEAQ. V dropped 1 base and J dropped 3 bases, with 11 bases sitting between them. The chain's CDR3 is CASSLGRGATDTQYF. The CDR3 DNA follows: TGTGCCAGCAGCTTAGGGAGAGGGGCGACAGATACGCAGTATTTT.

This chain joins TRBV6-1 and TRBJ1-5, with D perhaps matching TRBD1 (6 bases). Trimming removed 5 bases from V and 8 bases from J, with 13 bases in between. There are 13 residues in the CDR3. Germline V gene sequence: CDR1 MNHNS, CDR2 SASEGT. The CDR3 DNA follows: TGTGCCAGCAGTCCAGGGGAATGGAAGCCCCAGCATTTT. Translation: CASSPGEWKPQHF.

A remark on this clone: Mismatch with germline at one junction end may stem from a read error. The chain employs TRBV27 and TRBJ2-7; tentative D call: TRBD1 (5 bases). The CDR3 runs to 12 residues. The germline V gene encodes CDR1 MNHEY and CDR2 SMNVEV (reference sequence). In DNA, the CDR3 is TGTGCCAGCAGCACAGGCTCCTACGGGCAGTACTTC. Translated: CASSTGSYGQYF.

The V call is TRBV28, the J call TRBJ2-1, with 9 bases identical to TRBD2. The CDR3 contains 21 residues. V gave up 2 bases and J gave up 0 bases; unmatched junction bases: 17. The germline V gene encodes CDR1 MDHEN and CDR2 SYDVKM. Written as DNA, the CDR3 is TGTGCCAGCAGTTTACCGTTAGCGGGAGCGAACTCAATAAGCTCCTACAATGAGCAGTTCTTC. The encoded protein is CASSLPLAGANSISSYNEQFF.

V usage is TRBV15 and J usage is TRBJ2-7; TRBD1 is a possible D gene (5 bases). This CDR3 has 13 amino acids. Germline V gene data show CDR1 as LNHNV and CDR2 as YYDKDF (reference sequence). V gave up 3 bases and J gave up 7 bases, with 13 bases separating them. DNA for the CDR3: TGTGCCACCAGCAGGGGTCAGGGTGATGAGCAGTACTTC. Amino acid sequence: CATSRGQGDEQYF. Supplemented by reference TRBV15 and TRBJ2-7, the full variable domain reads DAMVIQNPRYQVTQFGKPVTLSCSQTLNHNVMYWYQQKSSQAPKLLFHYYDKDFNNEADTPDNFQSRRPNTSFCFLDIRSPGLGDTAMYLCATSRGQGDEQYFGPGTRLTVT.

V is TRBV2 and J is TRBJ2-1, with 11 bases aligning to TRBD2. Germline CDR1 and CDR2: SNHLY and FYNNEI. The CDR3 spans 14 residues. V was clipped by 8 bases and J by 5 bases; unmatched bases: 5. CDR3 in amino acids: CASSGTSGDNEQFF. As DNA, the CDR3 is TGTGCCAGCTCAGGGACTAGCGGCGACAATGAGCAGTTCTTC.

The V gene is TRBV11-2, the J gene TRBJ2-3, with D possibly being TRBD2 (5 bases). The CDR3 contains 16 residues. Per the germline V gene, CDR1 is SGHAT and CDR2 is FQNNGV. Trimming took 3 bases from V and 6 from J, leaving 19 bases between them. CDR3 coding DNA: TGTGCCAGCAGCTTGCCCCTCGAGGGCTTTGGTGATACGCAGTATTTT. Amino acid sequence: CASSLPLEGFGDTQYF.

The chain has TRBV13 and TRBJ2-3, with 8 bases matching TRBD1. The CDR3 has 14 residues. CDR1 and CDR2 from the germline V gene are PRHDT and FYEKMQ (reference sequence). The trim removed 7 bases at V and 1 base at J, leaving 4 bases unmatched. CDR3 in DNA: TGTGCCAGCACCGACAGGGGTCGCACAGATACGCAGTATTTT. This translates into CASTDRGRTDTQYF.

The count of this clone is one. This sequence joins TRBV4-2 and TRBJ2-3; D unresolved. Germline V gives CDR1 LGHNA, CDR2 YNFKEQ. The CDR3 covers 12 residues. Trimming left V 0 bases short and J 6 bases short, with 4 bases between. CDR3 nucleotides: TGTGCCAGCAGCCAAGATGGGGATACGCAGTATTTT. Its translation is CASSQDGDTQYF.

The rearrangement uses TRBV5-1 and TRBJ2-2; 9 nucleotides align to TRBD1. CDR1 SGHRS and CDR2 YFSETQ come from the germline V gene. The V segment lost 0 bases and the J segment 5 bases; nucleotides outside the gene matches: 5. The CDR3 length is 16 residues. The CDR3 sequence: CASSLAGTGFTGELFF. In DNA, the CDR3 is TGCGCCAGCAGCTTGGCCGGGACAGGGTTTACCGGGGAGCTGTTTTTT.

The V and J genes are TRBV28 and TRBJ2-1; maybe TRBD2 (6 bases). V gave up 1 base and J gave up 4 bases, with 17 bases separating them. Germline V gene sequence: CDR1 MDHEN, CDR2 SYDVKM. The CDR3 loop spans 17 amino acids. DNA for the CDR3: TGTGCCAGCAGTTTATCGGGCAGGGAGGCGTGGTACAATGAGCAGTTCTTC. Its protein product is CASSLSGREAWYNEQFF.

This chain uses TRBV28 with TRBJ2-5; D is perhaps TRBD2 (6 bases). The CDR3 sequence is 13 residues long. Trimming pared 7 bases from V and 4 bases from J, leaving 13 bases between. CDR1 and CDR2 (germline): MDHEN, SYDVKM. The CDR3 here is CASNWEDSETQYF. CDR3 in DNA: TGTGCCAGCAATTGGGAGGATTCAGAGACCCAGTACTTC.

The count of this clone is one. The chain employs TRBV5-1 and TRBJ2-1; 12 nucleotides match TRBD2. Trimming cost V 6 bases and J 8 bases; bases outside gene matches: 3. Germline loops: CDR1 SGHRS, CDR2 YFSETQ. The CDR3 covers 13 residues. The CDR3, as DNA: TGCGCCAGCATGACTAGCGGGGGCTATGAGCAGTTCTTC. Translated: CASMTSGGYEQFF. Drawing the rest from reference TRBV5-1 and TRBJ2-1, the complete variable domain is KAGVTQTPRYLIKTRGQQVTLSCSPISGHRSVSWYQQTPGQGLQFLFEYFSETQRNKGNFPGRFSGRQFSNSRSEMNVSTLELGDSALYLCASMTSGGYEQFFGPGTRLTVL.

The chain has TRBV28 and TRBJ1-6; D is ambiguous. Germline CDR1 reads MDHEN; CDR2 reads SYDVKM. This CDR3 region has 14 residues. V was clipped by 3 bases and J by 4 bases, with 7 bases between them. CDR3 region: CASSLASYNSPLHF. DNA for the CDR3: TGTGCCAGCAGTTTGGCGTCGTATAATTCACCCCTCCACTTT.

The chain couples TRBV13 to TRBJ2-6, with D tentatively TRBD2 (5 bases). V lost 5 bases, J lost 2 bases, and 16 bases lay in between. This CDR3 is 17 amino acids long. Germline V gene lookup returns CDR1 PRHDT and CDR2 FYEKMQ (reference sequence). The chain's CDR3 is CASSLGFSGTGANVLTF. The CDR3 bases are TGTGCCAGCAGCCTCGGTTTTTCGGGGACTGGGGCCAACGTCCTGACTTTC. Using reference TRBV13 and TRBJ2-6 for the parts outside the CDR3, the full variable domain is AAGVIQSPRHLIKEKRETATLKCYPIPRHDTVYWYQQGPGQDPQFLISFYEKMQSDKGSIPDRFSAQQFSDYHSELNMSSLELGDSALYFCASSLGFSGTGANVLTFGAGSRLTVL.

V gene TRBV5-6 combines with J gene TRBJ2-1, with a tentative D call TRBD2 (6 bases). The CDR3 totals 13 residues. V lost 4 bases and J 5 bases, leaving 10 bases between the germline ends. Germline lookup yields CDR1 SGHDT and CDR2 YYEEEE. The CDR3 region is CASSQAGHNEQFF. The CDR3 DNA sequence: TGTGCCAGCAGCCAAGCGGGCCACAATGAGCAGTTCTTC.

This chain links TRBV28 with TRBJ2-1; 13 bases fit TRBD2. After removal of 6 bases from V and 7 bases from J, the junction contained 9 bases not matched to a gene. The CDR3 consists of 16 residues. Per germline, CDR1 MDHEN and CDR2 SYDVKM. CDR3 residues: CASSPRTSGSGNEQFF. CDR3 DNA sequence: TGTGCCAGCAGCCCGAGGACTAGCGGGAGTGGGAATGAGCAGTTCTTC.

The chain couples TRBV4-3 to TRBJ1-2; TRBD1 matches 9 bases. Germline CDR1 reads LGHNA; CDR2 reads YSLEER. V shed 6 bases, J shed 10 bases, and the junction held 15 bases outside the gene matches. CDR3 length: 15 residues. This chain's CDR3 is CASSDMSGTGIDYTF. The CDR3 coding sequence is TGCGCCAGCAGTGATATGTCCGGGACAGGGATTGACTACACCTTC.

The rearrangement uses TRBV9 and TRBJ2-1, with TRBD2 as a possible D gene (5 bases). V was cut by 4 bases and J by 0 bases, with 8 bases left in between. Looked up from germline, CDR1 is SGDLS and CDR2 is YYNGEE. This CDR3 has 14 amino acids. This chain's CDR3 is CASSSRASYNEQFF. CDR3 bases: TGTGCCAGCAGCTCGAGGGCCTCCTACAATGAGCAGTTCTTC.